The subject of this entry is one T cell receptor (beta chain). The record originates from a study of blood T cells in healthy people across ages. PCR was performed a second time for roughly 7 to 12 cycles using a sample-barcoded 5' primer and a J-beta primer mix. The template-switch adaptor, which had 12 random nucleotides, put a tag on each cDNA molecule. TCRdb reprocessed the 5' RACE reads with MiXCR, giving one entry per CDR3 protein. The table includes around 940,000 distinct CDR3 sequences, 51% detected once. Germline V lookup: CDR1 SGHAT, CDR2 FQNNGV. The CDR3 is made up of 15 amino acids. V lost 5 bases, J lost 6 bases, and 6 bases stayed unmatched.

The V and J genes are TRBV11-2 and TRBJ2-7; 14 bases agree with TRBD2. The TCR comes from a woman in her fifties or sixties in good health. Sequencing was performed on blood. The CDR3 spells CASSPGLAGGLEQYF. CDR3 nucleotide sequence: TGTGCCAGCAGCCCCGGACTAGCGGGAGGTCTCGAGCAGTACTTC.